This entry features one TCR beta chain sequence. In the source study's methods: Scientists estimated how many nucleated cells there were by amplifying reference gene primers. This table comes from immunoSEQ multiplex PCR, and its TCRdb copy is limited to in-frame clones, with some not included. V and J calls and clone size follow that table, whereas D and trimming were derived from the DNA. The sample carries about 210,000 clones, less than 90% recorded once. The data were taken from a study of blood T cell repertoires in COVID-19. Study information: The United States, Italy and Spain supplied acute and convalescent COVID-19 samples.

Germline values: CDR1 SGHRS, CDR2 YFSETQ. Trimming took 4 bases from V and 10 from J; bases not matched to a gene: 6. The CDR3 totals 12 residues. The rearrangement uses TRBV5-1 and TRBJ1-2; 8 bases are shared with TRBD1. The clonotype originates from an elderly woman with COVID-19, enrolled during active disease. Input material: peripheral blood. The DNA of the CDR3 is TGCGCCAGCAGCCAAGGACAGGGTTCCTACACCTTC. Residues: CASSQGQGSYTF. Filled out from reference TRBV5-1 and TRBJ1-2, the complete variable domain reads KAGVTQTPRYLIKTRGQQVTLSCSPISGHRSVSWYQQTPGQGLQFLFEYFSETQRNKGNFPGRFSGRQFSNSRSEMNVSTLELGDSALYLCASSQGQGSYTFGSGTRLTVV.